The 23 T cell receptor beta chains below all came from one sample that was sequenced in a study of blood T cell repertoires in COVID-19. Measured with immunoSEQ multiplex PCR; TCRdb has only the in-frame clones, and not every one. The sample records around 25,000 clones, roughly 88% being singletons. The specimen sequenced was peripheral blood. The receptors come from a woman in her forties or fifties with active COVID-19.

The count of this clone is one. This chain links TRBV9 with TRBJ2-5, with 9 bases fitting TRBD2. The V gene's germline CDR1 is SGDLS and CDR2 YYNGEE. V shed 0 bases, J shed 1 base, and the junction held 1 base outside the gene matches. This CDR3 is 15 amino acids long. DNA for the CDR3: TGTGCCAGCAGCGTAGCGACTAGCGGCCAAGAGACCCAGTACTTC. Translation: CASSVATSGQETQYF.

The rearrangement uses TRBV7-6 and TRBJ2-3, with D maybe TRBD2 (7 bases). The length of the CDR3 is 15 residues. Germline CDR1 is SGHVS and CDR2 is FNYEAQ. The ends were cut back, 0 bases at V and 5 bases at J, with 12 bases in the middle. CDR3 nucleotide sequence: TGTGCCAGCAGCTTAGCGCCGGGGGGCCTAGATACGCAGTATTTT. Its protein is CASSLAPGGLDTQYF.

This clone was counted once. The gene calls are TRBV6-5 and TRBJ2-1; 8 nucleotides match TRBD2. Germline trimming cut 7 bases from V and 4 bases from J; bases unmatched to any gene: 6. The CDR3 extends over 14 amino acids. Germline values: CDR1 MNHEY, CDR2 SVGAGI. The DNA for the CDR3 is TGTGCCAGCAAACTAGCGGAGATTTACAATGAGCAGTTCTTC. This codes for CASKLAEIYNEQFF.

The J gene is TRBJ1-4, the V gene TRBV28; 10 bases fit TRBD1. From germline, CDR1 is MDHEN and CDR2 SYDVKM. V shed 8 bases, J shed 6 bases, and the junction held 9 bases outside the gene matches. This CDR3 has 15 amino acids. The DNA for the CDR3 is TGTGCCAGCCTAAAAATGACAGGGGGCGATGAAAAACTGTTTTTT. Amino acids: CASLKMTGGDEKLFF.

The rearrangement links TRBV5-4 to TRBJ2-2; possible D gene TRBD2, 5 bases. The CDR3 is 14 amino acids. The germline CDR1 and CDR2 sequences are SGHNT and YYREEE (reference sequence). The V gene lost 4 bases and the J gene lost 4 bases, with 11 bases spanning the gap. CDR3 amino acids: CASSNGLFTGELFF. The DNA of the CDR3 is TGTGCCAGCAGCAACGGACTGTTCACCGGGGAGCTGTTTTTT.

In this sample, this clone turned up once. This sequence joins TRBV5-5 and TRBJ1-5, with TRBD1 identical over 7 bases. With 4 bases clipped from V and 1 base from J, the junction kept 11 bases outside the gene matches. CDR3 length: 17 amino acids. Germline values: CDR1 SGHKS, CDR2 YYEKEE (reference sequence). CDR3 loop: CASSIGPGQTSNQPQHF. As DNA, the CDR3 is TGTGCCAGCAGCATAGGTCCGGGACAGACCAGCAATCAGCCCCAGCATTTT.

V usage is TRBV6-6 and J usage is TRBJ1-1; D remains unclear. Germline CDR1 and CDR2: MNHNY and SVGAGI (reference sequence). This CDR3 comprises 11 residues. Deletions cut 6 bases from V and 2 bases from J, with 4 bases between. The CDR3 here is CASSHNTEAFF. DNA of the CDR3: TGTGCCAGCAGCCATAACACTGAAGCTTTCTTT.

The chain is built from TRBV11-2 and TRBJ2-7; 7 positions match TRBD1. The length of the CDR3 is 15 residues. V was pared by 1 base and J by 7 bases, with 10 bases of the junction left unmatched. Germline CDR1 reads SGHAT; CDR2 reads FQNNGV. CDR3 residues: CASSLGPDRLEEQYF. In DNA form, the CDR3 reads TGTGCCAGCAGCTTAGGGCCGGACAGGCTGGAGGAGCAGTACTTC.

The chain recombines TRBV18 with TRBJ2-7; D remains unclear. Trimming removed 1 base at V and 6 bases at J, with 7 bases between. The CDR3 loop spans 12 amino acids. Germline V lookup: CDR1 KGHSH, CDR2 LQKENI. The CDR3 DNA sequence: TGTGCCAGCTCACCACTGGCAGGCGAGCAGTACTTC. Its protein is CASSPLAGEQYF.

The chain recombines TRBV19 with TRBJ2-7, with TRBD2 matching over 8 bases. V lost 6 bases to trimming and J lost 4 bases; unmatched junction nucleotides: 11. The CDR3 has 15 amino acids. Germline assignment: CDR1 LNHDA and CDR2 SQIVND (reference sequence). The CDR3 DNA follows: TGTGCCAGTAGCGGGGGACTAGGTGAGCTATACGAGCAGTACTTC. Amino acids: CASSGGLGELYEQYF. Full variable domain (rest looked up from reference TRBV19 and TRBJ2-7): DGGITQSPKYLFRKEGQNVTLSCEQNLNHDAMYWYRQDPGQGLRLIYYSQIVNDFQKGDIAEGYSVSREKKESFPLTVTSAQKNPTAFYLCASSGGLGELYEQYFGPGTRLTVT.

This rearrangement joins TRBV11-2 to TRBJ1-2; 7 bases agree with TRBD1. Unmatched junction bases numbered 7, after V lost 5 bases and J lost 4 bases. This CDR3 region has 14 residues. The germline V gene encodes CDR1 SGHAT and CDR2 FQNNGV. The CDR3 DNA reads TGTGCCAGCAGCGACAGGGACATCCGCTATGGCTACACCTTC. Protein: CASSDRDIRYGYTF.

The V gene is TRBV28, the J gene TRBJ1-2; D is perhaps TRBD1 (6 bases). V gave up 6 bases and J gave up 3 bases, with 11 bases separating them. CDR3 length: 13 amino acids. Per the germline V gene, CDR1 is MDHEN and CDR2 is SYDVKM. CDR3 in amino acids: CASSPGQHYGYTF. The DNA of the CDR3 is TGTGCCAGCAGCCCGGGACAACACTATGGCTACACCTTC.

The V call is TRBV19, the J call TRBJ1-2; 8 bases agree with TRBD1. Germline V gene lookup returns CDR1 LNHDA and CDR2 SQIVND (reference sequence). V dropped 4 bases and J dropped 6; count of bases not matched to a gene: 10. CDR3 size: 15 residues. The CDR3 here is CASSNPPGGANGYTF. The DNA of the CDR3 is TGTGCCAGTAGTAACCCCCCAGGGGGCGCGAATGGCTACACCTTC.

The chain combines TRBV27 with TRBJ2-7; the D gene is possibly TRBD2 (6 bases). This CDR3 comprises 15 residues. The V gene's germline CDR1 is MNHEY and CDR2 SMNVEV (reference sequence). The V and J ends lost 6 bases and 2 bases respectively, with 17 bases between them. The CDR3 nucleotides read TGTGCCAGCAGCGCCTATAGCGGCTCGACCTACGAGCAGTACTTC. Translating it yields CASSAYSGSTYEQYF.

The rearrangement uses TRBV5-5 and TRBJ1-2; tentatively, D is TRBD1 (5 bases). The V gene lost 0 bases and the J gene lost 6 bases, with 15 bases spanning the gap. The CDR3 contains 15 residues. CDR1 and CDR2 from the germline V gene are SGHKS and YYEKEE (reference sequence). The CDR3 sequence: CASSLDQTGSNGYTF. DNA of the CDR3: TGTGCCAGCAGCTTGGATCAAACAGGATCAAATGGCTACACCTTC. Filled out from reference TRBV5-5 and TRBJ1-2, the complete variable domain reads DAGVTQSPTHLIKTRGQQVTLRCSPISGHKSVSWYQQVLGQGPQFIFQYYEKEERGRGNFPDRFSARQFPNYSSELNVNALLLGDSALYLCASSLDQTGSNGYTFGSGTRLTVV.

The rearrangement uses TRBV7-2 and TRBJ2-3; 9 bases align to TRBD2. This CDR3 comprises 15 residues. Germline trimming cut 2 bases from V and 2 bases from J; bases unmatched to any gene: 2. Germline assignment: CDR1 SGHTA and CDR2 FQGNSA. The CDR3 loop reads CASSLRGLATDTQYF. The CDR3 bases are TGTGCCAGCAGCTTACGGGGACTAGCCACAGATACGCAGTATTTT.

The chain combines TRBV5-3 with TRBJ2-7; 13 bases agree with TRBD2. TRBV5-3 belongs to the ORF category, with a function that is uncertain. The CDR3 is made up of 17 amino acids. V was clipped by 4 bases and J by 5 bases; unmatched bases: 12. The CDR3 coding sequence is TGTGCCAGAAGCGTCGGGACTAGCGGGATTCGTCCCCACGAGCAGTACTTC. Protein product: CARSVGTSGIRPHEQYF.

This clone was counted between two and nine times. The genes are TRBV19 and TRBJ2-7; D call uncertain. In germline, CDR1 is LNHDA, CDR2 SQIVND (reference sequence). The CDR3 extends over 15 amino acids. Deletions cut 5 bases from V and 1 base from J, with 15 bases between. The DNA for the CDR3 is TGTGCCAGTAGTCCGGGTGTCGGTTATTCCTACGAGCAGTACTTC. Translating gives CASSPGVGYSYEQYF.

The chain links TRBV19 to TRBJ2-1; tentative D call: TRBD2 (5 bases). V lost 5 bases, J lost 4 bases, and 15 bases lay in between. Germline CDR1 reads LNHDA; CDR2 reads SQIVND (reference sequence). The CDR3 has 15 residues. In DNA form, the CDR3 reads TGTGCCAGTAGTCAGACTCGGGGAATATACAATGAGCAGTTCTTC. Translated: CASSQTRGIYNEQFF.

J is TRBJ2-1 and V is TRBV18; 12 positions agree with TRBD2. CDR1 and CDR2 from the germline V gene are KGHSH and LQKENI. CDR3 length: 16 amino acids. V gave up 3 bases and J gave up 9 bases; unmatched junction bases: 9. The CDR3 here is CASSPLLAGGVVEQFF. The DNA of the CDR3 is TGTGCCAGCTCACCGTTACTAGCGGGAGGTGTGGTTGAGCAGTTCTTC. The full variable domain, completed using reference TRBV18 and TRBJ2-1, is NAGVMQNPRHLVRRRGQEARLRCSPMKGHSHVYWYRQLPEEGLKFMVYLQKENIIDESGMPKERFSAEFPKEGPSILRIQQVVRGDSAAYFCASSPLLAGGVVEQFFGPGTRLTVL.

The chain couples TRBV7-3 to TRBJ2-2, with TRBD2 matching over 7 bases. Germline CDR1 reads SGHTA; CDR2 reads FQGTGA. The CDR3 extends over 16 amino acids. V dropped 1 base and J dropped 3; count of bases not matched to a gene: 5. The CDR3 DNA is TGTGCCAGCAGCTTAATGGGCCTAGCGGACACCGGGGAGCTGTTTTTT. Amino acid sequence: CASSLMGLADTGELFF. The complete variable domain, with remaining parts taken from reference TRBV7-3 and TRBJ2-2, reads GAGVSQTPSNKVTEKGKYVELRCDPISGHTALYWYRQSLGQGPEFLIYFQGTGAADDSGLPNDRFFAVRPEGSVSTLKIQRTERGDSAVYLCASSLMGLADTGELFFGEGSRLTVL.

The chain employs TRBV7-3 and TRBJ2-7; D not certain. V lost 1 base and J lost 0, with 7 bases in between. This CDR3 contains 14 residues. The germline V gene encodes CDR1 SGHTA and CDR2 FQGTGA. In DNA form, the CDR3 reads TGTGCCAGCAGCTTAAATGCCGGCTCCTACGAGCAGTACTTC. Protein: CASSLNAGSYEQYF.

This chain's CDR3 is CASSQTSGSPGELFF. In DNA form, the CDR3 reads TGTGCCAGCAGCCAAACTAGCGGGAGTCCCGGGGAGCTGTTTTTT. The chain recombines TRBV7-9 with TRBJ2-2, with 11 bases fitting TRBD2. J gave up 6 bases and V 5 bases, and 5 bases lay outside the gene matches. This CDR3 comprises 15 residues. From germline, CDR1 is SEHNR and CDR2 FQNEAQ (reference sequence).